The next 27 T cell receptor beta chains were all read from a single sample in a study of control samples from healthy donors and cancer patients. Sequencing used immunoSEQ multiplex PCR; TCRdb keeps in-frame clones, though not all of them. The sample contains 160,000 or so clones, approximately 94% of which appear only once. The sequencing input was blood. These receptor sequences come from a woman aged 40 to 49 in good health.

The rearrangement uses TRBV10-3 and TRBJ1-5; D may be TRBD1 (6 bases). Germline loops: CDR1 ENHRY, CDR2 SYGVKD. The germline V and J ends were trimmed by 6 bases and 4 bases, with 10 bases remaining between them. The CDR3 sequence is 13 residues long. CDR3 nucleotides: TGTGCCATCAGACCAGGGGATAATCAGCCCCAGCATTTT. Its protein is CAIRPGDNQPQHF.

The rearrangement uses TRBV19 and TRBJ1-5; TRBD1 is a possible D gene (6 bases). This CDR3 contains 15 residues. Germline V CDR1 and CDR2: LNHDA, SQIVND (reference sequence). With 9 bases removed from V and 2 bases from J, the gap between germline ends came to 17 bases. The DNA of the CDR3 is TGTGCCAGCGCTGCCCCCAACAGGGGCAATCAGCCCCAGCATTTT. It encodes CASAAPNRGNQPQHF.

The chain carries TRBV5-4 and TRBJ2-4; D not resolved. Trimming removed 0 bases at V and 1 base at J, with 8 bases between. CDR1 and CDR2 from the germline V gene are SGHNT and YYREEE (reference sequence). This CDR3 comprises 15 residues. The DNA of the CDR3 is TGTGCCAGCAGCTTGGCCGGTGGGGCCAAAAACATTCAGTACTTC. Residues: CASSLAGGAKNIQYF.

The V gene is TRBV30, the J gene TRBJ2-5, with 7 bases that match TRBD2. Germline-derived CDR1 and CDR2 are GTSNPN and SVGIG (reference sequence). The CDR3 contains 15 residues. V lost 2 bases, J lost 1 base, and 7 bases stayed unmatched. The CDR3 spells CAWSSRTRGQETQYF. CDR3 coding DNA: TGTGCCTGGAGTTCCCGGACTAGGGGCCAAGAGACCCAGTACTTC.

The V gene is TRBV4-1, the J gene TRBJ1-1, with D maybe TRBD1 (5 bases). Germline V gives CDR1 MGHRA, CDR2 YSYEKL. The V end lost 0 bases, the J end lost 1 base, and 9 bases lay between the germline ends. The CDR3 is 15 residues long. The chain's CDR3 is CASSQDWDRNTEAFF. Written as DNA, the CDR3 is TGCGCCAGCAGCCAAGACTGGGACCGGAACACTGAAGCTTTCTTT.

The chain carries TRBV4-3 and TRBJ1-6; D uncertain. Germline V gene lookup returns CDR1 LGHNA and CDR2 YSLEER. V lost 0 bases, J lost 0 bases, and 9 bases lay in between. The CDR3 is 17 residues long. The CDR3 sequence: CASSQDRRSSYNSPLHF. In DNA, the CDR3 is TGCGCCAGCAGCCAAGATCGGCGGAGCTCCTATAATTCACCCCTCCACTTT.

The chain combines TRBV5-1 with TRBJ2-7, with 9 bases fitting TRBD1. Germline V gene lookup returns CDR1 SGHRS and CDR2 YFSETQ. This CDR3 region has 14 residues. The V segment lost 4 bases and the J segment 7 bases; nucleotides outside the gene matches: 9. The CDR3 here is CASSGYGQGSEQYF. In nucleotides, the CDR3 is TGCGCCAGCAGCGGATACGGACAGGGGTCAGAGCAGTACTTC.

This chain uses TRBV3-1 (or the pseudogene TRBV3-2) with TRBJ2-7; 8 bases are shared with TRBD1. Germline assignment: CDR1 LGHDT and CDR2 YNNKEL (reference sequence). The CDR3 is 14 amino acids. V shed 4 bases, J shed 3 bases, and the junction held 5 bases outside the gene matches. The CDR3 coding sequence is TGTGCCAGCAGCCCGGGACAGGCGCTCTACGAGCAGTACTTC. This encodes CASSPGQALYEQYF.

The rearrangement uses TRBV4-2 and TRBJ2-5; tentative D call: TRBD2 (6 bases). The CDR3 has 15 amino acids. V gave up 1 base and J gave up 5 bases, with 14 bases separating them. The germline gives CDR1 LGHNA, CDR2 YNFKEQ. The DNA of the CDR3 is TGTGCCAGCAGCCAAGGGGCGGGGAAAGAGGAGACCCAGTACTTC. As protein: CASSQGAGKEETQYF.

The chain combines TRBV19 with TRBJ1-1; 8 positions match TRBD1. This CDR3 has 13 residues. V was pared by 5 bases and J by 6 bases, with 5 bases of the junction left unmatched. Germline CDR1 is LNHDA and CDR2 is SQIVND (reference sequence). The CDR3 region has the DNA TGTGCCAGTAGTCCAGGACAGGGCCCTGAAGCTTTCTTT. It yields the protein CASSPGQGPEAFF.

V gene TRBV7-9 combines with J gene TRBJ1-2; the D is unclear. Deletions cut 1 base from V and 8 bases from J, with 20 bases between. The CDR3 extends over 16 amino acids. The V gene's germline CDR1 is SEHNR and CDR2 FQNEAQ (reference sequence). CDR3 in DNA: TGTGCCAGCAGCTTAGGTGGTGTGGGCCAAGGGTTCGGCTACACCTTC. Translated: CASSLGGVGQGFGYTF.

The V gene is TRBV11-2, the J gene TRBJ1-3, with D perhaps TRBD1 (5 bases). V was cut by 4 bases and J by 0 bases, with 10 bases left in between. The CDR3 is 15 amino acids. Per the germline V gene, CDR1 is SGHAT and CDR2 is FQNNGV. The CDR3 DNA follows: TGTGCCAGCAGCTGGGGACGGTCCTCTGGAAACACCATATATTTT. It specifies CASSWGRSSGNTIYF.

The chain uses TRBV29-1 and TRBJ2-7; 7 bases map to TRBD1. Trimming took 6 bases from V and 1 from J; bases not matched to a gene: 9. CDR3 size: 14 residues. Germline V lookup: CDR1 SQVTM, CDR2 ANQGSEA. The CDR3 reads CSVASPGQSYEQYF. CDR3 bases: TGCAGCGTCGCGTCTCCGGGACAGTCCTACGAGCAGTACTTC.

This chain uses TRBV18 with TRBJ2-2; the D is unclear. The CDR3 consists of 14 residues. In germline, CDR1 is KGHSH, CDR2 LQKENI. V was shortened by 5 bases and J by 1 base, with 8 bases between the two germline ends. CDR3 bases: TGTGCCAGCTCAGTAAGGGAGAACACCGGGGAGCTGTTTTTT. This translates into CASSVRENTGELFF.

This clone was seen more than once but under ten times. This rearrangement joins TRBV11-2 to TRBJ1-6; a weak D match, TRBD1 (5 bases). The CDR3 is 14 amino acids. V was clipped by 9 bases and J by 3 bases, with 12 bases between them. From germline, CDR1 is SGHAT and CDR2 FQNNGV. The CDR3 nucleotides read TGTGCCAGTCAAGTGACAGTCTATAATTCACCCCTCCACTTT. Translation: CASQVTVYNSPLHF.

The chain has TRBV29-1 and TRBJ1-2; 8 bases agree with TRBD1. Germline V gene sequence: CDR1 SQVTM, CDR2 ANQGSEA. Trimming at V came to 3 bases and at J to 0 bases, leaving 0 bases not matched to a gene. CDR3 size: 13 residues. The CDR3 nucleotides read TGCAGCGTTGACAGGGGGCCTAACTATGGCTACACCTTC. As protein: CSVDRGPNYGYTF.

The gene calls are TRBV7-9 and TRBJ2-1; no reliable D call. The CDR3 is made up of 12 amino acids. Germline V gene lookup returns CDR1 SEHNR and CDR2 FQNEAQ (reference sequence). V gave up 1 base and J gave up 7 bases, with 5 bases separating them. The CDR3 bases are TGTGCCAGCAGCTTAGATCCTAATGAGCAGTTCTTC. It yields the protein CASSLDPNEQFF.

This chain connects TRBV14 to TRBJ2-2, with TRBD2 matching 13 bases. J gave up 7 bases and V 3 bases, and 2 bases lay outside the gene matches. CDR3 size: 15 residues. Germline CDR1 reads SGHDN; CDR2 reads FVKESK. The CDR3 here is CASSQTSGGIGELFF. CDR3 in DNA: TGTGCCAGCAGCCAGACTAGCGGGGGGATCGGGGAGCTGTTTTTT.

This clone was observed once. Here the CDR3 reads CAISVTATQETQYF. In nucleotides, the CDR3 is TGTGCCATCAGTGTGACAGCAACGCAAGAGACCCAGTACTTC. The genes are TRBV10-3 and TRBJ2-5, with TRBD1 as a possible D gene (5 bases). This CDR3 is 14 amino acids long. Germline CDR1 and CDR2: ENHRY and SYGVKD. Trimming cost V 4 bases and J 2 bases, with 11 bases left between them.

This clone was counted a few times. This rearrangement joins TRBV2 to TRBJ2-7; 11 nucleotides agree with TRBD2. The CDR3 loop spans 15 amino acids. The germline V gene encodes CDR1 SNHLY and CDR2 FYNNEI. With V trimmed by 6 bases and J by 2 bases, 6 bases remained unmatched. The CDR3 DNA reads TGTGCCAGCAGAGATCTAGCGGGAGGCACCTACGAGCAGTACTTC. Amino acids: CASRDLAGGTYEQYF.

This clone occurred once. The junction does not match germline at one end; this may be a read error. The rearrangement uses TRBV9 and TRBJ1-2; D unresolved. The CDR3 loop spans 16 amino acids. Germline-derived CDR1 and CDR2 are SGDLS and YYNGEE. As DNA, the CDR3 is TGTGCCAGCAGCGTAGCGGTCCAGAACTCTAACTATGGGTACACCTTC. This codes for CASSVAVQNSNYGYTF.

The chain recombines TRBV12-3 or TRBV12-4 with TRBJ1-3; D is uncertain. Trimming stripped 5 bases from V and 2 bases from J, with 7 bases between. This CDR3 spans 13 amino acids. In DNA form, the CDR3 reads TGTGCCAGCAGTGCACGTCCTGGAAACACCATATATTTT. It codes for CASSARPGNTIYF.

J is TRBJ2-7 and V is TRBV7-2; D remains ambiguous. CDR3 length equals 13 residues. The germline CDR1 and CDR2 sequences are SGHTA and FQGNSA. V lost 0 bases, J lost 6 bases, and 9 bases lay in between. DNA of the CDR3: TGTGCCAGCAGCTTAGCGTACCTCGGCGAGCAGTACTTC. Translation: CASSLAYLGEQYF.

V gene TRBV3-1 (or the pseudogene TRBV3-2) combines with J gene TRBJ1-1; 8 bases line up with TRBD1. Germline V gives CDR1 LGHDT, CDR2 YNNKEL (reference sequence). The V segment lost 6 bases and the J segment 14 bases; nucleotides outside the gene matches: 14. The CDR3 totals 13 residues. CDR3: CASSSDRGPKSFF. The CDR3 DNA sequence: TGTGCCAGCAGTTCCGACAGGGGCCCGAAGAGCTTCTTT.

The chain employs TRBV5-8 and TRBJ1-5; possible D gene TRBD1, 6 bases. V lost 4 bases, J lost 3 bases, and 17 bases lay in between. Germline CDR1 reads SGHTS; CDR2 reads YDEGEE. The CDR3 runs to 16 residues. The chain's CDR3 is CASSHRLTGYNQPQHF. Written as DNA, the CDR3 is TGTGCCAGCAGCCATCGCCTGACAGGCTACAATCAGCCCCAGCATTTT. The whole variable domain, remainder taken from reference TRBV5-8 and TRBJ1-5, is EAGVTQSPTHLIKTRGQQATLRCSPISGHTSVYWYQQALGLGLQFLLWYDEGEERNRGNFPPRFSGRQFPNYSSELNVNALELEDSALYLCASSHRLTGYNQPQHFGDGTRLSIL.

The CDR3 spells CASSLPGQENLNTEAFF. DNA of the CDR3: TGCGCCAGCAGCTTACCGGGACAGGAGAACTTGAACACTGAAGCTTTCTTT. The gene calls are TRBV5-1 and TRBJ1-1; TRBD1 matches at 8 bases. Germline V gene sequence: CDR1 SGHRS, CDR2 YFSETQ. Trimming removed 2 bases from V and 0 bases from J; junction bases left unmatched: 9. The CDR3 has 17 residues.

The chain combines TRBV18 with TRBJ2-3; 10 bases agree with TRBD2. From germline, CDR1 is KGHSH and CDR2 LQKENI. The CDR3 totals 15 residues. V dropped 3 bases and J dropped 6; count of bases not matched to a gene: 6. The CDR3 loop reads CASSPLAGEPDTQYF. The CDR3 DNA reads as TGTGCCAGCTCACCCCTAGCGGGAGAACCGGATACGCAGTATTTT. Full variable domain (remainder filled in from reference TRBV18 and TRBJ2-3): NAGVMQNPRHLVRRRGQEARLRCSPMKGHSHVYWYRQLPEEGLKFMVYLQKENIIDESGMPKERFSAEFPKEGPSILRIQQVVRGDSAAYFCASSPLAGEPDTQYFGPGTRLTVL.